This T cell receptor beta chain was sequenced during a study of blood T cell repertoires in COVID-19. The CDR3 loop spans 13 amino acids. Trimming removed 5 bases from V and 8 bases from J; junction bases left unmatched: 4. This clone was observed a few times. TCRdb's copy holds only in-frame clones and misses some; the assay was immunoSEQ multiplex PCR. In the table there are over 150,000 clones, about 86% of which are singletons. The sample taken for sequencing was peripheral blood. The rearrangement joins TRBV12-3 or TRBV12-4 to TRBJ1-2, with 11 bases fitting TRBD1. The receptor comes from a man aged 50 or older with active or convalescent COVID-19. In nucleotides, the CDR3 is TGTGCCAGCAGTCCGGGGACAGGGGGGGGCTACACCTTC. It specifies CASSPGTGGGYTF.